Included here is one TCR beta chain sequence, with context. Its target is not known. The CDR3 is 11 amino acids. The germline gives CDR1 MDHEN, CDR2 SYDVKM. The V end was cut by 8 bases, the J end by 2 bases, with 7 bases between. This record belongs to a study of monozygotic twins with cystic fibrosis. Study results and caveats: In 13 of 16 pairs, V gene usage was closest to the co-twin's.

Measured with immunoSEQ multiplex PCR; TCRdb has only the in-frame clones, and not every one. The sample contains around 15,000 clones, 80% to 90% of which appear only once. The clonotype was recovered from a boy aged 5-17 years with cystic fibrosis. The chain recombines TRBV28 with TRBJ2-7; D gene uncertain. The specimen was blood. This CDR3 is CASGGTYEQYF. The DNA of the CDR3 is TGTGCCAGCGGCGGTACCTACGAGCAGTACTTC.